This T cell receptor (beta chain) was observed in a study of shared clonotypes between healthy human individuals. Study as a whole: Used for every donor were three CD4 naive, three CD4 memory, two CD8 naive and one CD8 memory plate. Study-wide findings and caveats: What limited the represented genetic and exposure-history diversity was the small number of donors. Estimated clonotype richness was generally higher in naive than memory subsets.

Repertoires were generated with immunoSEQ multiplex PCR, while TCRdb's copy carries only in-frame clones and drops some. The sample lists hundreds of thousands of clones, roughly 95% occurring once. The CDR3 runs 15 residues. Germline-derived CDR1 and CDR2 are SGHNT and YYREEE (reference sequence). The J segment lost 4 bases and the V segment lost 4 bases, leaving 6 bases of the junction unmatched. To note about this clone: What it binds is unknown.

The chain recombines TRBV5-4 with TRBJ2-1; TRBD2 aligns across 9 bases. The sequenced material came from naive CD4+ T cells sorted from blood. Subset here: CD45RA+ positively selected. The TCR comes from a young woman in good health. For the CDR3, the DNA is TGTGCCAGCAGCGGCACTAGCGGGCTTTACAATGAGCAGTTCTTC. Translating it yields CASSGTSGLYNEQFF.